The rows below give T cell receptor beta chains drawn from one sample of a study of blood T cell repertoires in COVID-19. This table comes from immunoSEQ multiplex PCR, and its TCRdb copy is limited to in-frame clones, with some not included. The data contain about 93,000 clones, around four fifths of them seen just once; the ten biggest clones take up around 15%. Sequenced input: peripheral blood. These receptors came from a human donor in a cohort sampled during active COVID-19. Both conserved end residues are part of each CDR3. The order of the fields is J gene, clone size, V gene, D gene, CDR3 protein, CDR3 DNA. A D gene is named only where the DNA matches it firmly. Rows give clone size only sometimes, using once, few, many, or a class for an expanded clone.

>TRBJ1-6|.|TRBV10-1|.
CASNVGGRNSPLHF
TGCGCCAGCAACGTGGGGGGTAGGAATTCACCCCTCCACTTT
>TRBJ2-7|few|TRBV12-3/TRBV12-4|.
CASSNYPYEQYF
TGTGCCAGCAGTAACTACCCCTACGAGCAGTACTTC
>TRBJ1-1|.|TRBV5-1|TRBD1
CASSGQGARNTEAFF
TGCGCCAGCAGCGGACAGGGGGCAAGGAACACTGAAGCTTTCTTT
>TRBJ2-5|.|TRBV4-1|.
CASSQDPPGRQETQYF
TGCGCCAGCAGCCAAGACCCCCCAGGGAGGCAAGAGACCCAGTACTTC
>TRBJ2-3|.|TRBV28|.
CASSSGGMAGADTQYF
TGTGCCAGCAGTTCCGGCGGTATGGCAGGGGCGGATACGCAGTATTTT
>TRBJ2-1|many|TRBV30|TRBD2
CAWSLSGRSSYNEQFF
TGTGCCTGGAGCCTAAGCGGGAGGAGCTCCTACAATGAGCAGTTCTTC
>TRBJ1-1|.|TRBV9|.
CASSVVGQLNTEAFF
TGTGCCAGCAGCGTAGTTGGACAGCTGAACACTGAAGCTTTCTTT
>TRBJ2-3|.|TRBV3-1/TRBV3-2|.
CASSRRTDTQYF
TGTGCCAGCAGCCGGCGCACAGATACGCAGTATTTT
>TRBJ2-2|.|TRBV6-6|.
CASSYSKEPNRELFF
TGTGCCAGCAGTTACTCGAAAGAACCGAACAGGGAGCTGTTTTTT
>TRBJ2-1|.|TRBV7-9|.
CASSLARYEQFF
TGTGCCAGCAGCCTAGCGAGGTATGAGCAGTTCTTC
>TRBJ2-7|.|TRBV6-1|.
CASSEEQAHF
TGTGCCAGCAGTGAAGAACAGGCTCACTTC
>TRBJ2-7|many|TRBV14|.
CASSHQQFSYEQYF
TGTGCCAGCAGCCACCAACAGTTCTCCTACGAGCAGTACTTC
>TRBJ1-2|.|TRBV5-1|.
CASSLAIEGYGYTF
TGCGCCAGCAGCTTGGCCATTGAGGGATATGGCTACACCTTC
>TRBJ2-2|.|TRBV2|TRBD1
CASSGQGINTGELFF
TGTGCCAGCTCCGGACAGGGGATTAACACCGGGGAGCTGTTTTTT
>TRBJ2-3|.|TRBV10-2|TRBD1
CASSTQGHTTDTQYF
TGCGCCAGCAGCACACAGGGGCACACCACAGATACGCAGTATTTT
>TRBJ2-7|.|TRBV6-6|TRBD2
CASSYRQTPGLAGPARTYEQYF
TGTGCCAGCAGCTACCGACAGACCCCGGGACTAGCGGGACCCGCCCGGACTTACGAGCAGTACTTC
>TRBJ2-7|.|TRBV5-4|TRBD2
CASSEGLAGGEQYF
TGTGCCAGCAGCGAGGGACTAGCGGGAGGGGAGCAGTACTTC
>TRBJ2-2|.|TRBV5-1|.
CASSLEGGRGELFF
TGCGCCAGCAGCTTGGAAGGCGGGCGCGGGGAGCTGTTTTTT
>TRBJ2-1|.|TRBV6-5|TRBD2
CASSSTSVSYNEQFF
TGTGCCAGCAGTAGCACTAGCGTATCTTACAATGAGCAGTTCTTC
>TRBJ1-1|.|TRBV6-1|TRBD1
CASSALAGQVSTEAFF
TGTGCCAGCAGTGCTTTGGCAGGACAGGTGAGCACTGAAGCTTTCTTT
>TRBJ1-2|.|TRBV25-1|TRBD1
CASSERTGASSGYTF
TGTGCCAGCAGTGAGAGGACAGGGGCGTCGAGTGGCTACACCTTC
>TRBJ2-2|.|TRBV5-5|.
CASSYGLTGELFF
TGTGCCAGCAGTTACGGTTTGACCGGGGAGCTGTTTTTT
>TRBJ2-7|.|TRBV18|.
CASSLTEDYEQYF
TGTGCCAGCTCATTGACAGAGGATTACGAGCAGTACTTC
>TRBJ2-5|.|TRBV2|.
CAKTAGGETQYF
TGTGCCAAAACGGCAGGTGGAGAGACCCAGTACTTC
>TRBJ1-2|many|TRBV6-5|.
CASTANYGYTF
TGTGCCTCCACAGCTAACTATGGCTACACCTTC
>TRBJ1-5|.|TRBV19|TRBD1
CASRIQGTQPQHF
TGTGCCAGTAGAATACAGGGGACTCAGCCCCAGCATTTT
>TRBJ1-4|.|TRBV7-4|TRBD1
CASSLGDRVSDEKLFF
TGTGCCAGCAGCTTAGGGGACAGGGTATCGGATGAAAAACTGTTTTTT
>TRBJ2-5|.|TRBV28|.
CASRASVVETQYF
TGTGCCAGCAGGGCTTCCGTGGTGGAGACCCAGTACTTC
>TRBJ1-2|.|TRBV28|.
CASSSGGLNYGYTF
TGTGCCAGCAGTTCGGGGGGTCTCAACTATGGCTACACCTTC
>TRBJ2-2|few|TRBV7-3|.
CASGAGGELFF
TGTGCCAGCGGGGCGGGAGGGGAGCTGTTTTTT
>TRBJ2-7|.|TRBV12-5|TRBD1
CASGLDRAEQYF
TGTGCTAGTGGCCTCGACAGGGCCGAGCAGTACTTC
>TRBJ2-1|.|TRBV3-1/TRBV3-2|.
CASSVQGDNEQFF
TGTGCCAGCAGCGTACAGGGAGACAATGAGCAGTTCTTC
>TRBJ2-5|few|TRBV2|TRBD2
CASHNGLAGGPEKTQYF
TGTGCCAGCCATAATGGGCTAGCGGGAGGGCCGGAAAAGACCCAGTACTTC
>TRBJ2-1|once|TRBV29-1|.
CSVKDGGNEQFF
TGCAGCGTGAAGGACGGGGGCAATGAGCAGTTCTTC
>TRBJ2-7|.|TRBV19|TRBD2
CASSPGLAIYEQYF
TGTGCCAGTAGTCCTGGACTAGCGATCTACGAGCAGTACTTC
>TRBJ2-3|.|TRBV5-8|.
CASSLGQGSDTQYF
TGTGCCAGCAGCCTCGGACAAGGGTCAGATACGCAGTATTTT
>TRBJ2-6|.|TRBV5-4|.
CASSSTLTAGANVLTF
TGTGCCAGCAGCTCCACTCTGACAGCTGGGGCCAACGTCCTGACTTTC
>TRBJ2-2|.|TRBV23-1|TRBD1
CASSQSNSGTVPNTGELFF
TGCGCCAGCAGTCAATCGAATTCCGGGACAGTGCCGAACACCGGGGAGCTGTTTTTT
>TRBJ1-2|many|TRBV28|.
CASSGAWGIGPYTF
TGTGCCAGCAGTGGGGCATGGGGAATCGGTCCCTACACCTTC
>TRBJ1-1|.|TRBV6-5|.
CASSYSGGAAVGAFF
TGTGCCAGCAGTTACTCCGGGGGAGCGGCCGTTGGTGCTTTCTTT
>TRBJ2-2|.|TRBV24-1|.
CATSDPKRATGELFF
TGTGCCACCAGTGACCCAAAGAGGGCCACCGGGGAGCTGTTTTTT
>TRBJ1-1|.|TRBV7-2|.
CASSFSTNTEAFF
TGTGCCAGCAGCTTCAGTACAAACACTGAAGCTTTCTTT
>TRBJ2-1|.|TRBV20-1|TRBD2
CSASSGRDHNEQFF
TGCAGTGCCAGTAGCGGGAGGGACCACAATGAGCAGTTCTTC